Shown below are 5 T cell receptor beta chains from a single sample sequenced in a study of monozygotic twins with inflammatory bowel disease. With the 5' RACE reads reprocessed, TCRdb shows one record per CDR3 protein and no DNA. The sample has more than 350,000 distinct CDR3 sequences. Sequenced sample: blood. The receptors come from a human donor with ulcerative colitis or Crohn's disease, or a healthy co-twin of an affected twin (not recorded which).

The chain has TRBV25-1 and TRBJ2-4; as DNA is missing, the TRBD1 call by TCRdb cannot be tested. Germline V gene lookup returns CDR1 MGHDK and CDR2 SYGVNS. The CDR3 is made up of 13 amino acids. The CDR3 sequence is CASSVGDSDIQYF.

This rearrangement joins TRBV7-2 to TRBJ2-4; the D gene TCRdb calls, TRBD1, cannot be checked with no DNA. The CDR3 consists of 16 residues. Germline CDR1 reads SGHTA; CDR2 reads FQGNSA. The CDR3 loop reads CASSLVGGTAENIQYF.

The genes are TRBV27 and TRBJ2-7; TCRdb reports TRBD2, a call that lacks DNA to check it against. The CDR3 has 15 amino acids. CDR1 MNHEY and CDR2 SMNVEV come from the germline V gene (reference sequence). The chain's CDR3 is CASSTGLAGVYEQYF.

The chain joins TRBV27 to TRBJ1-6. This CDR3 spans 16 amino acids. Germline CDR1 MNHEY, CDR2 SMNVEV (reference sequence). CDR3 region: CASSINRSSYNSPLHF.

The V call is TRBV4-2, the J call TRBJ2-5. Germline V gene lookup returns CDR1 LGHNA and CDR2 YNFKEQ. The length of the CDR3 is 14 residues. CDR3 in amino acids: CASSQDGGWETQYF.